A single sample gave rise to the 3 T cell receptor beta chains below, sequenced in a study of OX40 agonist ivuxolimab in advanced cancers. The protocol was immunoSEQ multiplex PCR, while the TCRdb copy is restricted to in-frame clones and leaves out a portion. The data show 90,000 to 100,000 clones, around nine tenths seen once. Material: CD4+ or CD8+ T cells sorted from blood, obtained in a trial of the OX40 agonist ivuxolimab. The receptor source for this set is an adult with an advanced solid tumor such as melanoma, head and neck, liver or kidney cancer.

The CDR3 here is CASSPSPGTWFF. CDR3 in DNA: TGTGCCAGCTCACCATCCCCCGGGACGTGGTTCTTC. The gene calls are TRBV18 and TRBJ2-1; D tentatively fits TRBD1 or TRBD2 (5 bases each). CDR3 length: 12 amino acids. The germline V and J ends were trimmed by 2 bases and 15 bases, with 14 bases remaining between them. From germline, CDR1 is KGHSH and CDR2 LQKENI.

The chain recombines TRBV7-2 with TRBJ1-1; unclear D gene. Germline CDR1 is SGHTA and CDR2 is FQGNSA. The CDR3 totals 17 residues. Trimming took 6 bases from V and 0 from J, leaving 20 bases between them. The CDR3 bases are TGTGCCAGCAGGCCCGGGCCTCCGAGGGCAGTGAACACTGAAGCTTTCTTT. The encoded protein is CASRPGPPRAVNTEAFF.

The CDR3 nucleotides are TGTGCCAGCACTCAGGGAAGTCACTCTGGAAACACCATATATTTT. This codes for CASTQGSHSGNTIYF. The chain combines TRBV6-6 with TRBJ1-3; tentative D call: TRBD1 (5 bases). This CDR3 is 15 amino acids long. Germline V gene lookup returns CDR1 MNHNY and CDR2 SVGAGI (reference sequence). Deletions cut 7 bases from V and 0 bases from J, with 13 bases between.